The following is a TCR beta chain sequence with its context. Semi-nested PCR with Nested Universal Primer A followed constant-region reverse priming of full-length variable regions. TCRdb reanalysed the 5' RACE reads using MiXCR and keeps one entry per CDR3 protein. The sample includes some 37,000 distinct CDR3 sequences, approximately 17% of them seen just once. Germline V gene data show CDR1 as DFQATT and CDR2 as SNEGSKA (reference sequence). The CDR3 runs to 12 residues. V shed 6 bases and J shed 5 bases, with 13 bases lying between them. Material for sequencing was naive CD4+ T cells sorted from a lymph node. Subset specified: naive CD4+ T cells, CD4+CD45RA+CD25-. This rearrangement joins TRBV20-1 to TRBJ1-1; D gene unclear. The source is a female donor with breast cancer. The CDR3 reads CSATVGDTEAFF. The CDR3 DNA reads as TGCAGTGCCACCGTCGGGGATACTGAAGCTTTCTTT.